The clone carrying this T cell receptor beta chain showed up many times. Its antigen is currently unknown. From RNA transcripts, TCR beta CDR3 regions were amplified. HTBI primers were the set used in a first-round RT-PCR of the TCR CDR3. TCRdb reanalysed the multiplex PCR reads using MiXCR and keeps one entry per CDR3 protein. The profile shows hundreds of thousands of distinct CDR3 sequences, roughly a sixth of them singletons. Each 10 ml fresh peripheral blood draw supplied the PBMCs. This CDR3 has 16 residues. Germline CDR1 SGHTA, CDR2 FQGTGA. The V end was cut by 3 bases, the J end by 0 bases, with 11 bases between. These data come from a study of T cells in Graves' hyperthyroidism and ophthalmopathy. Study observations and caveats: With a median lead of 6.5 months before onset, the model predicted ophthalmopathy.

This receptor was obtained from a woman aged 50 to 65 with Graves' hyperthyroidism that later progressed to Graves' ophthalmopathy. Source material: blood. V usage is TRBV7-3 and J usage is TRBJ2-2; D is perhaps TRBD2 (6 bases). This CDR3 is CASSLSGSPNTGELFF. CDR3 DNA sequence: TGTGCCAGCAGCTTGTCCGGGAGCCCGAACACCGGGGAGCTGTTTTTT. The full variable domain, in which reference TRBV7-3 and TRBJ2-2 provide the parts outside the CDR3, is GAGVSQTPSNKVTEKGKYVELRCDPISGHTALYWYRQSLGQGPEFLIYFQGTGAADDSGLPNDRFFAVRPEGSVSTLKIQRTERGDSAVYLCASSLSGSPNTGELFFGEGSRLTVL.